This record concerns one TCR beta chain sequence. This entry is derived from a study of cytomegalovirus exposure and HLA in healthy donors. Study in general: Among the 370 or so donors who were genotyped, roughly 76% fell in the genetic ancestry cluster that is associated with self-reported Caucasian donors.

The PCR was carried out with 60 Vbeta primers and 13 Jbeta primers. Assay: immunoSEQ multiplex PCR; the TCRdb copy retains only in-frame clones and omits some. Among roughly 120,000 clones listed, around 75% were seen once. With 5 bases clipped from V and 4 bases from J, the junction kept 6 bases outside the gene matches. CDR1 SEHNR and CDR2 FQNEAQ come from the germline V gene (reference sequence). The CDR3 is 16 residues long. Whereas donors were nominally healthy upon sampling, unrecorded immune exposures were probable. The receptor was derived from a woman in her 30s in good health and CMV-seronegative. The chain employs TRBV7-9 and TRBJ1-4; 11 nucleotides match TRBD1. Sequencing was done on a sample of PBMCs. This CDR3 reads CASSRRGQGGNEKLFF. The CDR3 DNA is TGTGCCAGCAGCAGGAGGGGACAGGGGGGTAATGAAAAACTGTTTTTT.